This TCR beta chain came from a study of T cell responses to AZD1222 COVID-19 vaccine. Method: immunoSEQ multiplex PCR; TCRdb's copy keeps in-frame clones and lacks some. The data hold about 120,000 clones, with more than 70% observed a single time. The CDR3 length is 17 residues. J was trimmed by 2 bases and V by 0 bases; bases with no gene match: 6. Germline lookup yields CDR1 SGHTS and CDR2 YDEGEE. This specimen consisted of peripheral blood, obtained 28 days after the second AZD1222 dose. This receptor was obtained from an adult who received the AZD1222 COVID-19 vaccine. The chain joins TRBV5-8 to TRBJ2-5; 11 bases fit TRBD2. CDR3 in DNA: TGTGCCAGCAGCTTGGAAGGTAGCGGGGGGGTACAAGAGACCCAGTACTTC. This gives the protein CASSLEGSGGVQETQYF.